A single sample gave rise to the 28 T cell receptor beta chains below, sequenced in a study of shared clonotypes between healthy human individuals. Only in-frame clones appear in the TCRdb table, and some are missing; sequencing was by immunoSEQ multiplex PCR. This repertoire shows a few million clones, over 90% found once; its top ten account for 0.39%. Source material: naive CD4+ T cells from PBMCs. Subset noted: CD45RA+ positively selected. Receptors originate from a man younger than 35 in good health. Some clones in this sample may be carry-over from other donors' samples.

The chain combines TRBV11-2 with TRBJ2-1; no firm D call. The V end lost 3 bases, the J end lost 7 bases, and 10 bases lay between the germline ends. The CDR3 is 13 residues long. From germline, CDR1 is SGHAT and CDR2 FQNNGV. The CDR3 spells CASSFSVLNEQFF. CDR3 in DNA: TGTGCCAGCAGCTTCTCGGTGTTAAATGAGCAGTTCTTC.

This clone is a singleton in its sample. V is TRBV9 and J is TRBJ2-1; D may match TRBD1 or TRBD2 (5 bases each). This CDR3 has 15 amino acids. The V gene lost 4 bases and the J gene lost 8 bases, with 19 bases spanning the gap. The germline gives CDR1 SGDLS, CDR2 YYNGEE. CDR3 amino acids: CASSPRDADWDEQFF. The CDR3 nucleotides are TGTGCCAGCAGCCCCCGGGACGCGGATTGGGATGAGCAGTTCTTC.

The chain is built from TRBV19 and TRBJ1-1, with 8 positions matching TRBD1. V lost 7 bases and J lost 8; bases outside the gene matches: 9. This CDR3 region has 13 residues. CDR1 and CDR2 from the germline V gene are LNHDA and SQIVND (reference sequence). The CDR3: CASIPWDRQEAFF. The CDR3 nucleotides are TGTGCCAGTATCCCTTGGGACAGGCAGGAAGCTTTCTTT.

This chain links TRBV7-9 with TRBJ2-1, with D maybe TRBD2 (6 bases). From germline, CDR1 is SEHNR and CDR2 FQNEAQ (reference sequence). There are 15 residues in the CDR3. V dropped 5 bases and J dropped 4 bases, with 15 bases sitting between them. The CDR3 loop is CASSPGGEVYNEQFF. Written as DNA, the CDR3 is TGTGCCAGCAGCCCCGGAGGGGAGGTATACAATGAGCAGTTCTTC.

The rearrangement links TRBV28 to TRBJ1-1; 9 bases align to TRBD1. The V gene end was trimmed by 6 bases and the J gene end by 6 bases; junction bases not matched to a gene: 5. The CDR3 is 13 amino acids. From germline, CDR1 is MDHEN and CDR2 SYDVKM. In DNA, the CDR3 is TGTGCCAGCAGGATACAGGGGGCGGCTGAAGCTTTCTTT. Residues: CASRIQGAAEAFF.

The V call is TRBV2, the J call TRBJ2-6; the D is unclear. V lost 7 bases, J lost 0 bases, and 4 bases lay in between. The germline gives CDR1 SNHLY, CDR2 FYNNEI. The CDR3 contains 13 residues. CDR3 in DNA: TGTGCCAGCACAATCTCTGGGGCCAACGTCCTGACTTTC. Its translation is CASTISGANVLTF.

The V and J genes are TRBV4-2 and TRBJ2-7; maybe TRBD2 (5 bases). Germline V lookup: CDR1 LGHNA, CDR2 YNFKEQ. This CDR3 contains 15 residues. Trimming left V 1 base short and J 4 bases short, with 14 bases between. The DNA of the CDR3 is TGTGCCAGCAGCCAAGCCGCACTAGGAGCTTACGAGCAGTACTTC. Amino acid sequence: CASSQAALGAYEQYF.

Turning to this clone: At the DNA level, this CDR3 is encoded by other sequences in the same sample as well. This chain connects TRBV6-5 to TRBJ2-5; a weak D match, TRBD2 (5 bases). CDR1 is MNHEY and CDR2 is SVGAGI in the germline V gene. This CDR3 has 16 amino acids. V lost 0 bases and J lost 5, with 16 bases in between. The CDR3 region is CASSYSPAGGWETQYF. The CDR3 DNA reads as TGTGCCAGCAGTTACTCACCCGCGGGCGGGTGGGAGACCCAGTACTTC.

This chain links TRBV9 with TRBJ2-5, with 9 bases lining up with TRBD2. The CDR3 loop spans 16 amino acids. The ends lost 3 bases at V and 0 bases at J; junction bases unmatched: 6. Germline lookup yields CDR1 SGDLS and CDR2 YYNGEE. CDR3 in amino acids: CASSARLAADQETQYF. As DNA, the CDR3 is TGTGCCAGCAGCGCCCGACTAGCGGCAGACCAAGAGACCCAGTACTTC.

V gene TRBV28 combines with J gene TRBJ2-7; 8 bases fit TRBD1. Germline values: CDR1 MDHEN, CDR2 SYDVKM. The CDR3 runs to 16 residues. The trim removed 3 bases at V and 5 bases at J, leaving 12 bases unmatched. CDR3 sequence (DNA): TGTGCCAGCAGTTTCTACGGACAGGGCGGAGGGAACGAGCAGTACTTC. It yields the protein CASSFYGQGGGNEQYF.

This clone was picked up one time. This chain uses TRBV5-1 with TRBJ2-1; TRBD1 or TRBD2 may be the D gene (5 bases each). CDR3 length: 18 residues. Germline V CDR1 and CDR2: SGHRS, YFSETQ. Trimming shortened V by 2 bases and J by 8 bases, and 26 bases separated the two germline ends. The CDR3 DNA sequence: TGCGCCAGCAGCTTTCCCCGGGACGCCCTTGTCGGTGTCGATGAGCAGTTCTTC. As protein: CASSFPRDALVGVDEQFF.

Written as DNA, the CDR3 is TGTGCCAGCAGTGACCAGTACGAGCAGTACTTC. Translated, it gives CASSDQYEQYF. The chain carries TRBV25-1 and TRBJ2-7; no definite D call. CDR1 is MGHDK and CDR2 is SYGVNS in the germline V gene. The CDR3 has 11 amino acids. V gave up 3 bases and J gave up 4 bases, with 4 bases separating them.

The CDR3 protein is CASSYGRTDTQYF. The DNA for the CDR3 is TGCGCCAGCAGCTATGGGCGTACAGATACGCAGTATTTT. V is TRBV5-1 and J is TRBJ2-3; D unclear. This CDR3 contains 13 residues. Trimming removed 3 bases from V and 3 bases from J, with 8 bases in between. Germline V gene data show CDR1 as SGHRS and CDR2 as YFSETQ.

A remark on this clone: One end of the junction does not line up with germline, which may come from a read error. The V call is TRBV4-1, the J call TRBJ2-7; 7 nucleotides agree with TRBD2. Germline V CDR1 and CDR2: MGHRA, YSYEKL. This CDR3 region has 15 residues. Here the CDR3 reads CASTQRAGDPYEQYF. The CDR3 DNA is TGCGCCAGCACCCAACGGGCGGGAGACCCCTACGAGCAGTACTTC.

The chain links TRBV7-2 to TRBJ2-1; 10 positions agree with TRBD2. This CDR3 has 16 amino acids. The germline V gene has CDR1 SGHTA and CDR2 FQGNSA. V shed 1 base and J 3 bases; nucleotides not matched to a gene: 3. The DNA for the CDR3 is TGTGCCAGCAGCTTAGGGACTAGCGGTCACTACAATGAGCAGTTCTTC. This translates into CASSLGTSGHYNEQFF.

DNA for the CDR3: TGTGCCAGTGACAATCGGGGAAACACTGAAGCTTTCTTT. It codes for CASDNRGNTEAFF. The J gene is TRBJ1-1, the V gene TRBV19; no clear D gene. The CDR3 loop spans 13 amino acids. CDR1 and CDR2 (germline): LNHDA, SQIVND (reference sequence). V dropped 8 bases and J dropped 2 bases, with 12 bases sitting between them.

Note on this clone: This sample includes further DNA sequences coding for the same CDR3. The J gene is TRBJ2-7, the V gene TRBV2; D is possibly TRBD1 (5 bases). Trimming cost V 5 bases and J 3 bases, with 5 bases left between them. The CDR3 spans 11 residues. Germline CDR1 is SNHLY and CDR2 is FYNNEI. The CDR3 sequence is CASSRGYEQYF. CDR3 DNA: TGTGCCAGCAGTAGGGGCTACGAGCAGTACTTC.

The rearrangement joins TRBV5-1 to TRBJ2-3; 10 nucleotides match TRBD2. V gave up 2 bases and J gave up 3 bases; unmatched junction bases: 6. The CDR3 spans 16 residues. Germline V gene data show CDR1 as SGHRS and CDR2 as YFSETQ. Here the CDR3 DNA reads TGCGCCAGCAGCTTCTTGCTAGCGGGAGATACAGATACGCAGTATTTT. Translating gives CASSFLLAGDTDTQYF.

J is TRBJ1-3 and V is TRBV11-2; weak D call: TRBD1 (5 bases). The germline V and J ends were trimmed by 4 bases and 2 bases, with 12 bases remaining between them. The CDR3 consists of 15 residues. In germline, CDR1 is SGHAT, CDR2 FQNNGV. The CDR3 here is CASSYTRQTGNTIYF. CDR3 nucleotides: TGTGCCAGCAGCTATACTAGACAGACTGGAAACACCATATATTTT.

The rearrangement joins TRBV10-3 to TRBJ2-7, with 7 bases lining up with TRBD1. Germline CDR1 reads ENHRY; CDR2 reads SYGVKD. After removal of 2 bases from V and 3 bases from J, the junction contained 13 bases not matched to a gene. The CDR3 loop spans 17 amino acids. The CDR3 here is CAISEGTGTAVGYEQYF. The DNA of the CDR3 is TGTGCCATCAGTGAGGGGACCGGGACAGCGGTCGGCTACGAGCAGTACTTC.

V gene TRBV18 combines with J gene TRBJ2-3; TRBD1 matches 7 bases. Unmatched junction bases numbered 5, after V lost 4 bases and J lost 1 base. The CDR3 is made up of 15 amino acids. The germline CDR1 and CDR2 sequences are KGHSH and LQKENI. As DNA, the CDR3 is TGTGCCAGCTCACGGATTACAGGGGGCACAGATACGCAGTATTTT. This gives the protein CASSRITGGTDTQYF.

The chain uses TRBV28 and TRBJ1-5, with a weak D call TRBD1 (6 bases). CDR3 length equals 16 residues. The V gene's germline CDR1 is MDHEN and CDR2 SYDVKM. With 1 base removed from V and 4 bases from J, the gap between germline ends came to 14 bases. Written as DNA, the CDR3 is TGTGCCAGCAGTTTATATCCACGACAGGTTAATCAGCCCCAGCATTTT. Translating it yields CASSLYPRQVNQPQHF.

The chain uses TRBV5-6 and TRBJ2-5, with D uncertain. Germline values: CDR1 SGHDT, CDR2 YYEEEE. CDR3 length equals 16 residues. The V gene lost 0 bases and the J gene lost 3 bases, with 15 bases spanning the gap. DNA for the CDR3: TGTGCCAGCAGCTTGGGGTTGATTAACTCGGAAGAGACCCAGTACTTC. Amino acid sequence: CASSLGLINSEETQYF. Together with reference TRBV5-6 and TRBJ2-5, the CDR3 gives the full variable domain: DAGVTQSPTHLIKTRGQQVTLRCSPKSGHDTVSWYQQALGQGPQFIFQYYEEEERQRGNFPDRFSGHQFPNYSSELNVNALLLGDSALYLCASSLGLINSEETQYFGPGTRLLVL.

The chain links TRBV10-3 to TRBJ2-4; D not certain. The germline gives CDR1 ENHRY, CDR2 SYGVKD. This CDR3 is built from 17 residues. V lost 0 bases and J 0 bases, leaving 12 bases between the germline ends. CDR3 nucleotides: TGTGCCATCAGTGAGTCAGCAGGTGACATAGCCAAAAACATTCAGTACTTC. It encodes CAISESAGDIAKNIQYF.

The rearrangement uses TRBV19 and TRBJ2-7; no definite D call. The length of the CDR3 is 14 residues. Trimming cost V 4 bases and J 0 bases, with 10 bases left between them. Germline V gene sequence: CDR1 LNHDA, CDR2 SQIVND (reference sequence). The CDR3 loop is CASSKKADSYEQYF. Written as DNA, the CDR3 is TGTGCCAGTAGTAAGAAGGCTGACTCCTACGAGCAGTACTTC.

The chain is built from TRBV7-2 and TRBJ2-1; D gene uncertain. The CDR3 is made up of 16 amino acids. Trimming removed 5 bases from V and 4 bases from J, with 18 bases in between. Per germline, CDR1 SGHTA and CDR2 FQGNSA. CDR3 DNA sequence: TGTGCCAGCAGCCCGGCCCGTTCTGGAGATTACAATGAGCAGTTCTTC. This translates into CASSPARSGDYNEQFF.

The chain has TRBV6-1 and TRBJ2-5, with D possibly being TRBD1 or TRBD2 (5 bases each). CDR1 is MNHNS and CDR2 is SASEGT in the germline V gene. The CDR3 is made up of 14 amino acids. Trimming removed 4 bases at V and 5 bases at J, with 14 bases between. This CDR3 is CASSARTWGETQYF. The CDR3, as DNA: TGTGCCAGCAGTGCCAGGACCTGGGGGGAGACCCAGTACTTC.

The rearrangement joins TRBV5-6 to TRBJ2-7; 7 nucleotides match TRBD1. V gave up 4 bases and J gave up 0 bases; unmatched junction bases: 7. The CDR3 is 15 amino acids. In germline, CDR1 is SGHDT, CDR2 YYEEEE. CDR3 region: CASSQYDRVSYEQYF. The CDR3 coding sequence is TGTGCCAGCAGCCAATACGACAGGGTCTCCTACGAGCAGTACTTC.